These T cell receptor beta chains were read from a single sample in a study of ipilimumab plus nivolumab after autologous stem cell transplantation. Generated by immunoSEQ multiplex PCR, the TCRdb table keeps only in-frame clones and is missing some. The sample lists 40,000 to 45,000 clones, over 90% occurring once. Sequences were derived from PBMCs, sampled in a trial of ipilimumab plus nivolumab as post-transplant consolidation. The receptors come from a male donor with multiple myeloma. Both conserved end residues are part of each CDR3. The order of the fields is J gene, V gene, D gene, clone size, CDR3 DNA, CDR3 protein. D genes are given only for firm matches. Rows give clone size only sometimes, using once, few, many, or a class for an expanded clone.

TRBJ2-3	TRBV9	.	.	TGTGCCAGCAGCGTAGCTCCCTCTGGAGATACGCAGTATTTT	CASSVAPSGDTQYF
TRBJ2-2	TRBV6-1	TRBD1	.	TGTGCCAGCAGTGAAGGGACAGGGGGCACCGGGGAGCTGTTTTTT	CASSEGTGGTGELFF
TRBJ2-1	TRBV11-3	.	.	TGTGCCAGCAGCTTAGACTCCTACCGGGAGTCTGAGCAGTTCTTC	CASSLDSYRESEQFF
TRBJ2-1	TRBV19	TRBD2	.	TGTGCCAGTACTCCCCGGACTAGCGGGAGCGGTGAGCAGTTCTTC	CASTPRTSGSGEQFF
TRBJ2-7	TRBV19	.	.	TGTGTAACGTACGGGGGACTGGCCTCCTACGAGCAGTACTTC	CVTYGGLASYEQYF
TRBJ2-4	TRBV7-2	TRBD2	few	TGTGCCAGCAGCTTAGGTGGGGCGGGAGGGGGAGACATTCAGTACTTC	CASSLGGAGGGDIQYF
TRBJ1-2	TRBV7-2	.	.	TGTGCCAGCAGCTTAGTTGGGGGGCCAGGGGCGCAGGGCTACACCTTC	CASSLVGGPGAQGYTF
TRBJ2-5	TRBV7-9	TRBD1	.	TGTGCCAGCAGCTTAGCGCTAATAAGACAGGGGGCGGAGACCCAGTACTTC	CASSLALIRQGAETQYF
TRBJ1-1	TRBV10-3	TRBD1	.	TGTGCCATCAGTGGGCGGACAGGGGACATGAACACTGAAGCTTTCTTT	CAISGRTGDMNTEAFF
TRBJ1-2	TRBV25-1	.	.	TGTGCCAGCAGCCCTGGGGGGAGTTTGACGGGCTACACCTTC	CASSPGGSLTGYTF
TRBJ1-5	TRBV5-5	.	.	TGTGCCAGCAGCTTGAGGACAGAAAATCAGCCCCAGCATTTT	CASSLRTENQPQHF
TRBJ2-3	TRBV7-9	TRBD2	once	TGTGCCAGCAGCTTAGGTTCTAGCGGGAGACATCTGGGAGATACGCAGTATTTT	CASSLGSSGRHLGDTQYF
TRBJ1-2	TRBV9	.	.	TGTGCCAGCAGCGCCACTTTAGGTGGCTACACCTTC	CASSATLGGYTF
TRBJ1-2	TRBV19	.	.	TGTGCCAGTAGAAAGGACAGCAACTATGGCTACACCTTC	CASRKDSNYGYTF
TRBJ2-7	TRBV5-5	.	few	TGTGCCAGCAGCTTCCGCGACTACGAGCAGTACTTC	CASSFRDYEQYF
TRBJ2-3	TRBV4-3	.	once	TGCGCCAGCAGCCAAGATCGGGTCAGGGCGGGCACAGATACGCAGTATTTT	CASSQDRVRAGTDTQYF
TRBJ1-3	TRBV14	.	.	TGTGCCAGCAGCCAGACGAGGGCGTCTGGAAACACCATATATTTT	CASSQTRASGNTIYF
TRBJ2-5	TRBV19	.	.	TGTGCCAGTAGTATAACAGGGAACCCCCAAGAGACCCAGTACTTC	CASSITGNPQETQYF
TRBJ2-2	TRBV28	.	.	TGTGCCAGCAGTCCCGATGGTTGGGTAGTAAACACCGGGGAGCTGTTTTTT	CASSPDGWVVNTGELFF
TRBJ1-2	TRBV6-6	.	.	TGTGCCAGCAGTTACTCGAGGGACCTAGGTGGCTACACCTTC	CASSYSRDLGGYTF
TRBJ1-1	TRBV20-1	.	.	TGCAGTGCCTCGGTCGGGGGCTTT	CSASVGGF
TRBJ1-2	TRBV10-1	.	.	TGCGCTCGAAGGAAGGTGAACTATGGCTACACCTTC	CARRKVNYGYTF
TRBJ1-5	TRBV19	TRBD1	.	TGTGCCAGTAGTATAAGGCCCCGGACAGGGGGCCGAATTTACAATCAGCCCCAGCATTTT	CASSIRPRTGGRIYNQPQHF
TRBJ2-1	TRBV30	.	.	TGTGCCTGGAGTCGGGGACGGAGCGGCAATGAGCAGTTCTTC	CAWSRGRSGNEQFF
TRBJ1-2	TRBV18	.	.	TGTGCCAGCTCACCAGGGCAGGAGGGCTATGGCTACACCTTC	CASSPGQEGYGYTF
TRBJ2-7	TRBV9	TRBD1	.	TGTGCCAGCAGCCCCCTAGACAGGGTCAACGAGCAGTACTTC	CASSPLDRVNEQYF
TRBJ1-5	TRBV19	TRBD1	.	TGTGCCAGTAGTATTAGTGGGGGACAGGGCAATCAGCCCCAGCATTTT	CASSISGGQGNQPQHF
TRBJ1-1	TRBV28	.	.	TGTGCCAGCAGTCCCCCGGGGTTGAGTGAAGCTTTCTTT	CASSPPGLSEAFF
TRBJ2-1	TRBV5-8	TRBD2	.	TGTGCCAGCAGCTTAGCGGGAGGTCGTTTTTACAATGAGCAGTTCTTC	CASSLAGGRFYNEQFF
TRBJ1-5	TRBV6-5	.	.	TGTGCCAGCAGACCCCCTTTAAAGGCCCAGCATTTT	CASRPPLKAQHF
TRBJ1-4	TRBV18	TRBD1	.	TGTGCCAGCTCACTCTCGGACAGGATTAATGAAAAACTGTTTTTT	CASSLSDRINEKLFF
TRBJ2-1	TRBV10-2	TRBD1	.	TGCGCCAGCAGTGAGGTGTGGACAGGGGCCGGTGAGCAGTTCTTC	CASSEVWTGAGEQFF
TRBJ2-3	TRBV10-3	TRBD1	.	TGTGCCATTCGGACAGGGGGCACAGATACGCAGTATTTT	CAIRTGGTDTQYF
TRBJ1-5	TRBV19	.	.	TGTGCCAGTAGTTTGGGTGGTTTCCAGCCCCAGCATTTT	CASSLGGFQPQHF
TRBJ2-7	TRBV2	TRBD2	.	TGTGCCAGCAGTCCCCCTAGCGGGAGCAGTCCCCAGTACTTC	CASSPPSGSSPQYF
TRBJ1-2	TRBV15	.	.	TGTGCCACCAGCAGAGATAGAAGGGATGGCTACACCTTC	CATSRDRRDGYTF
TRBJ1-2	TRBV7-7	.	.	TGTGCTAGCAGCTTAGAGGAGGGACTTGACTATGGCTACACCTTC	CASSLEEGLDYGYTF
TRBJ1-6	TRBV30	.	.	TGTGCCTGGAGTGACATGACGGGACGTAATTCACCCCTCCACTTT	CAWSDMTGRNSPLHF
TRBJ2-3	TRBV27	.	.	TGTGCCAGCTACACGGCCGGACAGGGAGGGGGGGGGTGGACGCAGTATTTT	CASYTAGQGGGGWTQYF
TRBJ2-1	TRBV4-3	.	.	TGCGCCAGCAGCCAAGGGCACGGGCCCGGTGAGCAGTTCTTC	CASSQGHGPGEQFF
TRBJ2-1	TRBV4-1	TRBD2	.	TGCGCCAGCAAGCCTAGCGGACTCTACAATGAGCAGTTCTTC	CASKPSGLYNEQFF
TRBJ2-1	TRBV7-2	TRBD1	.	TGTGCCAGCAGCTCGGACAGGGGGAAGTACAATGAGCAGTTCTTC	CASSSDRGKYNEQFF
TRBJ1-5	TRBV5-5	TRBD1	.	TGTGCCAGCAGCTTACGGACAGGGACTTTTCTAAGCAATCAGCCCCAGCATTTT	CASSLRTGTFLSNQPQHF
TRBJ1-5	TRBV5-6	.	.	TGTGCCAGCAGCTCGGGACGGAAGAATCAGCCCCAGCATTTT	CASSSGRKNQPQHF
TRBJ1-5	TRBV15	.	.	TGTGCCACCAGCGGGGAGATAGCCCAGCCCCAGCATTTT	CATSGEIAQPQHF
TRBJ1-1	TRBV7-9	.	.	TGTGCCAGCGCGCGTTGGGGGTCGGGGAACACTGAAGCTTTCTTT	CASARWGSGNTEAFF
TRBJ2-2	TRBV28	TRBD1	.	TGTGCCGCCAGGACAGGGGTGAACACCGGGGAGCTGTTTTTT	CAARTGVNTGELFF
TRBJ1-5	TRBV6-1	.	.	TGTGCCAGCAGCCCCTCCCGGGGTAGCAATCAGCCCCAGCATTTT	CASSPSRGSNQPQHF
TRBJ2-7	TRBV7-2	.	once	TGTGCCAGCAGCCCGGAGTCCGGGAACTACTACGAGCAGTACTTC	CASSPESGNYYEQYF
TRBJ2-3	TRBV15	.	.	TGTGCCACCAGCAGAGACATTTATCCAGATACGCAGTATTTT	CATSRDIYPDTQYF
TRBJ2-7	TRBV5-1	.	.	TGCGCCAGCAAATCCACACTAGGGTCCTACGAGCAGTACTTC	CASKSTLGSYEQYF
TRBJ2-1	TRBV5-5	TRBD2	.	TGTGCCAGCAGCTTCCGGGAACTAGCGGGAGGGAACTACAATGAGCAGTTCTTC	CASSFRELAGGNYNEQFF
TRBJ1-5	TRBV6-5	.	.	TGTGCCAGCAGTTACGGCCATCAGCCCCAGCATTTT	CASSYGHQPQHF
TRBJ2-7	TRBV6-6	.	.	TGTGCCAGCAGTTACTCGACGGGCTACGAGCAGTACTTC	CASSYSTGYEQYF
TRBJ2-7	TRBV7-9	.	.	TGTGCCAGCAGCTTAGAAGGCAGATACTACGAGCAGTACTTC	CASSLEGRYYEQYF
TRBJ1-5	TRBV9	.	.	TGTGCCAGCAGCGCGCAGGGTGCCAATCAGCCCCAGCATTTT	CASSAQGANQPQHF
TRBJ2-7	TRBV29-1	.	.	TGCAGCGTTAGCTCAGTTTTTACCTACGAGCAGTACTTC	CSVSSVFTYEQYF
TRBJ2-3	TRBV27	.	.	TGTGCCAGCAGGATCTCAACAGCCAGCACAGATACGCAGTATTTT	CASRISTASTDTQYF
TRBJ1-5	TRBV6-5	.	.	TGTGCCAGCAGCGGACAGATCAATCAGCCCCAGCATTTT	CASSGQINQPQHF